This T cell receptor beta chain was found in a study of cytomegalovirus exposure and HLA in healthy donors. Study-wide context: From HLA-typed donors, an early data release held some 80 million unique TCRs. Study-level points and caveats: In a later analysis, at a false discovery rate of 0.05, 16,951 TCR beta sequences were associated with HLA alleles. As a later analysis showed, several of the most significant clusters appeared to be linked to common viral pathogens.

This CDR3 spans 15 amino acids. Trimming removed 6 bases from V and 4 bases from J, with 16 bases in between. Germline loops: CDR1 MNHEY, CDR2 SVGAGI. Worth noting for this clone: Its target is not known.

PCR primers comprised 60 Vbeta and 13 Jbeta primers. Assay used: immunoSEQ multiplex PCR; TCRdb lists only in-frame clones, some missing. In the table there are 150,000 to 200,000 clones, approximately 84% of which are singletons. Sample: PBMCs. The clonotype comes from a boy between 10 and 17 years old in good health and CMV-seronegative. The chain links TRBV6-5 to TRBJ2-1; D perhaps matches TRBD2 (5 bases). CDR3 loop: CASRNGVSPYNEQFF. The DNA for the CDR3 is TGTGCCAGCAGAAACGGGGTTAGCCCTTACAATGAGCAGTTCTTC.